This record looks at one TCR beta chain sequence and its context. The antigen is undetermined. The data are from a study of blood T cells in healthy people across ages. Study findings and constraints: Possibly, changes in expanded clonotypes were confounded because donor CMV status was unknown. Percentage of naive T cells showed a strong correlation with TCR beta diversity.

Trimming cost V 2 bases and J 2 bases, with 15 bases left between them. Germline V gene lookup returns CDR1 DFQATT and CDR2 SNEGSKA (reference sequence). CDR3 length: 16 residues. Next came a second PCR, run for about 6 to 11 cycles, which used a sample-barcoded 5' primer along with a J-beta primer mix. Each cDNA was tagged by a template-switch adaptor containing 12 random nucleotides. Each CDR3 protein gets one entry after TCRdb re-called the 5' RACE reads with MiXCR. The table has approximately 1,700,000 distinct CDR3 sequences, more than 35% seen once. Healthy individuals of Caucasian origin from Russia, aged roughly 6 to 95, served as donors.

The chain is built from TRBV20-1 and TRBJ1-4; possibly TRBD1 for D (5 bases). The material sequenced was blood. The sequence came from a human donor in good health. The CDR3, as DNA: TGCAGTGCTAGAATTGGTTCAGGGTTCACTAATGAAAAACTGTTTTTT. Its protein is CSARIGSGFTNEKLFF.